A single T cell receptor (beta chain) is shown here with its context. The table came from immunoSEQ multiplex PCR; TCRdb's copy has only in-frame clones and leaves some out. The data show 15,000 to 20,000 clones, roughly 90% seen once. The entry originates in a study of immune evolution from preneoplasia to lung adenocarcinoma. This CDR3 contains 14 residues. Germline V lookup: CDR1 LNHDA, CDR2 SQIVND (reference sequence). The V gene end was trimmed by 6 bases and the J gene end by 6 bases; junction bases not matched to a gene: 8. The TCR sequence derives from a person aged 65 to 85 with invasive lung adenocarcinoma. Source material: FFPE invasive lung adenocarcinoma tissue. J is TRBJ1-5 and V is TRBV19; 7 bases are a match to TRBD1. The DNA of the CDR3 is TGTGCCAGTAGCGCAGACAGGGCCCCTCAGCCCCAGCATTTT. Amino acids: CASSADRAPQPQHF. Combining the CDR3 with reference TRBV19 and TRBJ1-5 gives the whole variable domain DGGITQSPKYLFRKEGQNVTLSCEQNLNHDAMYWYRQDPGQGLRLIYYSQIVNDFQKGDIAEGYSVSREKKESFPLTVTSAQKNPTAFYLCASSADRAPQPQHFGDGTRLSIL.